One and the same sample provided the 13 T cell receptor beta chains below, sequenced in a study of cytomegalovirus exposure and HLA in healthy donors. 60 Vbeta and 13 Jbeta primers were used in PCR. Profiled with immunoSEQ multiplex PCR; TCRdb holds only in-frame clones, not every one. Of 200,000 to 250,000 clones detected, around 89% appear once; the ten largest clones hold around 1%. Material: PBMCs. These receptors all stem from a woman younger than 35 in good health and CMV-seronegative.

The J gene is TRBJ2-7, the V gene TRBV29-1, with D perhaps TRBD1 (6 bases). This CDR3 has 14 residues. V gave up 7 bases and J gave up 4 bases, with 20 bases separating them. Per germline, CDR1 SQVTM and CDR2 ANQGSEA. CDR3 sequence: CSGRLQGEGYEQYF. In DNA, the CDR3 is TGCAGCGGGAGGTTACAGGGCGAGGGGTACGAGCAGTACTTC.

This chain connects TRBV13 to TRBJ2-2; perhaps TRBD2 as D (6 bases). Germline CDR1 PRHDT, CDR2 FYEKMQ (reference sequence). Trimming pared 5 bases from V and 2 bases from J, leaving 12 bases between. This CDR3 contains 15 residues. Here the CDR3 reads CASSRDLGNTGELFF. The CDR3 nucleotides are TGTGCCAGCAGCCGGGACTTGGGAAACACCGGGGAGCTGTTTTTT.

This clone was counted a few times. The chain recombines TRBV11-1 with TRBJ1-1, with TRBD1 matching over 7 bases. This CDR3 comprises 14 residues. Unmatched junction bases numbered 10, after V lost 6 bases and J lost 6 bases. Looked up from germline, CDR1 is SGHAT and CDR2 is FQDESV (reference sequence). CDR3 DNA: TGTGCCAGCAGAGACAAAGGGGGCAGAGCTGAAGCTTTCTTT. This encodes CASRDKGGRAEAFF.

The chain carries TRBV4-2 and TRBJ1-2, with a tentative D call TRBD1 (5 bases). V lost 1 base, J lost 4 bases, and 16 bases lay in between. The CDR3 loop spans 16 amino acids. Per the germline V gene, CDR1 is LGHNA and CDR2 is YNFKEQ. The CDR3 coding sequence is TGTGCCAGCAGCCAAGTCCTTGCAGGGCAAGGCTATGGCTACACCTTC. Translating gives CASSQVLAGQGYGYTF.

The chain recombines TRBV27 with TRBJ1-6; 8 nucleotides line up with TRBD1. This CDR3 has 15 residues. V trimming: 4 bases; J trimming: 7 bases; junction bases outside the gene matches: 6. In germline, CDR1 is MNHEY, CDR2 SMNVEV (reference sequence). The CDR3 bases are TGTGCCAGCAGTTCCGACAGGGGACGAAATTCACCCCTCCACTTT. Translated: CASSSDRGRNSPLHF.

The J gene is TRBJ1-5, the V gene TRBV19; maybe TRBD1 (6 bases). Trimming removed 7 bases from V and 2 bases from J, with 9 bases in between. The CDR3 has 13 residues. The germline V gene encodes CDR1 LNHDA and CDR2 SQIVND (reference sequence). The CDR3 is CASNHRGNQPQHF. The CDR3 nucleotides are TGTGCCAGTAATCACAGGGGCAATCAGCCCCAGCATTTT.

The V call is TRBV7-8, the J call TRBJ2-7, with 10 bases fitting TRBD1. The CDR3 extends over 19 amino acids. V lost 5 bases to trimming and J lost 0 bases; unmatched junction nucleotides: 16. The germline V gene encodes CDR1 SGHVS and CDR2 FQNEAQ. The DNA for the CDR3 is TGTGCCAGCAGCCCTTGTTCCGGGACAGGGGTTCTATTCTCCTACGAGCAGTACTTC. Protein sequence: CASSPCSGTGVLFSYEQYF. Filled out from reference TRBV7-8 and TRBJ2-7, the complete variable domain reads GAGVSQSPRYKVAKRGQDVALRCDPISGHVSLFWYQQALGQGPEFLTYFQNEAQLDKSGLPSDRFFAERPEGSVSTLKIQRTQQEDSAVYLCASSPCSGTGVLFSYEQYFGPGTRLTVT.

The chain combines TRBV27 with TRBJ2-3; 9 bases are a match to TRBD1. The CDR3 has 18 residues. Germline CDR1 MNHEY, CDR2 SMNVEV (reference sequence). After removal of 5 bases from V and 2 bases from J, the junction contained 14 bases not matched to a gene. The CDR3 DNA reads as TGTGCCAGCAGTCCGGGACAGGGAGAGTACCCCCACACAGATACGCAGTATTTT. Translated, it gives CASSPGQGEYPHTDTQYF.

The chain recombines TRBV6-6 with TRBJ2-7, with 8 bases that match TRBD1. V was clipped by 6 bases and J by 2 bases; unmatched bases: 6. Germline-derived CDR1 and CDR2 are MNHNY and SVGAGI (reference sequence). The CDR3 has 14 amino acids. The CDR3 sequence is CASRPRQGTYEQYF. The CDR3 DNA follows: TGTGCCAGCAGGCCCCGACAGGGGACCTACGAGCAGTACTTC.

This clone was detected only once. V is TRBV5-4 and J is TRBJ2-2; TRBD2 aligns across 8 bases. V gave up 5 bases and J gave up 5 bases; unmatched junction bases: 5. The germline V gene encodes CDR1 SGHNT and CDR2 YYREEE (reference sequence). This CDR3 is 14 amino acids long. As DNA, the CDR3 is TGTGCCAGCAGACCGGGGGGGCGTACCGGGGAGCTGTTTTTT. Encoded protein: CASRPGGRTGELFF.

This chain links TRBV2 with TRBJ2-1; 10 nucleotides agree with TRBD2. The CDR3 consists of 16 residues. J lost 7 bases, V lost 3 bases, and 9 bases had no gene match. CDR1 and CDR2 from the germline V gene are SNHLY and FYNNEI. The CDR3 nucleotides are TGTGCCAGCAGTGACCTAGCGGGGGCCTCTGAGAATGAGCAGTTCTTC. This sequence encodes CASSDLAGASENEQFF. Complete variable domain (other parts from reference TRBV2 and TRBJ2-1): EPEVTQTPSHQVTQMGQEVILRCVPISNHLYFYWYRQILGQKVEFLVSFYNNEISEKSEIFDDQFSVERPDGSNFTLKIRSTKLEDSAMYFCASSDLAGASENEQFFGPGTRLTVL.

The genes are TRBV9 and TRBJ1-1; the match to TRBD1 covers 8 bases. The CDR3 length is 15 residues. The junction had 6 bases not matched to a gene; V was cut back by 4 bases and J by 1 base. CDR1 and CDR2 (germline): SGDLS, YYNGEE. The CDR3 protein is CASSFGTGANTEAFF. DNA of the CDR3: TGTGCCAGCAGCTTTGGGACAGGCGCGAACACTGAAGCTTTCTTT.

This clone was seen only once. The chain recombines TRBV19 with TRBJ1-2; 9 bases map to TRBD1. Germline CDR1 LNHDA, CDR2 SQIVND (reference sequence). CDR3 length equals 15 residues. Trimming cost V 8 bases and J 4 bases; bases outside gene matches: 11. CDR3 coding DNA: TGTGCCAGTCAATATCTGGACAGGGGTAGCTATGGCTACACCTTC. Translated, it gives CASQYLDRGSYGYTF.